The clone carrying this T cell receptor (beta chain) was picked up many times. Its antigen is undetermined. At one end the junction does not follow the germline gene, possibly because of a read error. Using its own MiXCR run on the 5' RACE reads, TCRdb lists one record per CDR3 protein. The sample consists of 240,000 or so distinct CDR3 sequences, 6% to 7.5% of them appearing once. The sample originates from a study of T cells after yellow fever vaccination. The germline CDR1 and CDR2 sequences are SGHRS and YFSETQ. The CDR3 loop spans 13 amino acids. The study's findings and limits: Subsequent booster samples again held most clones from primary vaccination (96% CD4, about 90% CD8). From the bulk population, abundant clonotypes could contaminate and appear within FACS-sorted repertoires. A small proportion of clonotypes was detected in both the CD4 and CD8 compartments.

The sample in question was CD4+ T cells sorted from PBMCs, obtained 15 days after the yellow fever booster vaccination. The chain couples TRBV5-1 to TRBJ1-2; 8 bases are a match to TRBD1. This sequence was found in a man younger than 45 who received the YFV17D yellow fever vaccine. CDR3 amino acids: CASSSGQGYGYTF. The CDR3 DNA sequence: TGTGCCAGCAGCTCAGGACAGGGCTATGGCTACACCTTC.